Given below is one TCR beta chain in context. Its antigen remains unidentified. cDNA reverse transcribed from extracted RNA served as the sequencing template. The protocol was immunoSEQ multiplex PCR, while the TCRdb copy is restricted to in-frame clones and leaves out a portion. The top ten hold about 0.9% of the sample, which has about 270,000 clones, about three fifths seen once. The data originate from a study of CD8+ T cells in alopecia areata. Treatment: oral pan-JAK inhibitor, 5-10 mg twice daily. The sorting of PBMCs gave CD4+ and CD8+ T cells. Broader study findings: Under tofacitinib, numerous expanded lesional clonotypes remained detectable in scalp and blood.

Sequenced here: CD4+ T cells sorted from blood, sampled at roughly week 52, from a patient treated with tofacitinib. The origin of this receptor is a human donor with alopecia areata.

This CDR3 reads CSVVPREGSYETQYF. In nucleotides, the CDR3 is TGCAGCGTTGTTCCCCGTGAGGGGTCATACGAGACCCAGTACTTC. V and J are TRBV29-1 and TRBJ2-5; D may be TRBD1 or TRBD2 (5 bases each). Germline V gives CDR1 SQVTM, CDR2 ANQGSEA. The V end was cut by 4 bases, the J end by 5 bases, with 20 bases between. The CDR3 has 15 residues.